The 21 T cell receptor beta chains in this list originate from one sample, sequenced in a study of graft-versus-host responses after intestinal transplantation. The authors combined roughly 200,000 CFSE-labeled responder cells with roughly 200,000 irradiated, violet-dye-labeled stimulator cells in plates. Using immunoSEQ multiplex PCR, the repertoire was profiled, and TCRdb retains in-frame clones only, with some absent. The sample lists 7,000 to 10,000 clones; about a quarter were seen once. Sequences were derived from alloreactive CD8+ T cells from a mixed lymphocyte reaction culture, sampled before transplantation. Sample subset: CFSE-low proliferating T cells sorted from roughly six-day pre-transplant mixed lymphocyte reaction (GvH or HvG direction). All receptors come from a human patient who was an organ donor for intestinal transplantation.

This clone is judged medium-sized. The same CDR3 is also encoded by other DNA sequences in this sample. CDR3 sequence reads: CAGDPGSGNTIYF. The CDR3 coding sequence is TGTGCTGGGGACCCAGGCTCTGGAAACACCATATATTTT. The chain links TRBV30 to TRBJ1-3; the D gene is possibly TRBD1 (5 bases). CDR1 is GTSNPN and CDR2 is SVGIG in the germline V gene (reference sequence). The CDR3 is 13 residues long.

This clone was detected only a few times. The chain links TRBV4-3 to TRBJ2-7; D is possibly TRBD2 (6 bases). Germline V gene sequence: CDR1 LGHNA, CDR2 YSLEER. CDR3 size: 13 residues. Trimming cost V 3 bases and J 3 bases, with 9 bases left between them. The CDR3 sequence: CASSQVGGYEQYF. CDR3 sequence (DNA): TGCGCCAGCAGCCAGGTGGGGGGCTACGAGCAGTACTTC.

This clone was observed a few times. This chain links TRBV7-9 with TRBJ2-7; TRBD2 matches at 9 bases. The CDR3 sequence is 15 residues long. CDR1 is SEHNR, CDR2 FQNEAQ, per germline (reference sequence). V lost 5 bases and J lost 2; bases outside the gene matches: 7. This CDR3 reads CASSTSSGKPYEQYF. DNA for the CDR3: TGTGCCAGCAGCACATCTAGCGGGAAACCCTACGAGCAGTACTTC.

The chain couples TRBV4-1 to TRBJ2-7; D call uncertain. The germline V gene encodes CDR1 MGHRA and CDR2 YSYEKL. V was trimmed by 5 bases and J by 4 bases, leaving 12 bases between them. The CDR3 loop spans 13 amino acids. CDR3 loop: CASSLSRGYEQYF. The CDR3 bases are TGCGCCAGCAGCTTATCTCGTGGTTACGAGCAGTACTTC.

By share, this clone ranks as medium-sized. The rearrangement links TRBV27 to TRBJ2-7, with TRBD1 matching over 8 bases. The CDR3 spans 16 residues. Germline lookup yields CDR1 MNHEY and CDR2 SMNVEV (reference sequence). V lost 6 bases and J lost 0; bases outside the gene matches: 10. CDR3 sequence reads: CASSRGTGTGSYEQYF. The CDR3 region has the DNA TGTGCCAGCAGCAGAGGGACCGGGACAGGCTCCTACGAGCAGTACTTC.

This clone was seen a few times. Compared with germline, one end of the junction differs, possibly owing to a read error. The rearrangement joins TRBV7-2 to TRBJ2-7, with D perhaps matching TRBD2 (6 bases). CDR1 SGHTA and CDR2 FQGNSA come from the germline V gene. This CDR3 has 15 residues. CDR3 sequence reads: CASSQERLGGYEQYF. The CDR3 region has the DNA TGCGCCAGCAGCCAAGAGCGGTTGGGGGGCTACGAGCAGTACTTC. Looking up the rest from reference TRBV7-2 and TRBJ2-7 gives the full variable domain: GAGVSQSPSNKVTEKGKDVELRCDPISGHTALYWYRQSLGQGLEFLIYFQGNSAPDKSGLPSDRFSAERTGGSVSTLTIQRTQQEDSAVYLCASSQERLGGYEQYFGPGTRLTVT.

The gene calls are TRBV11-3 and TRBJ2-1; 10 bases fit TRBD1. The CDR3 is 16 amino acids. CDR1 SGHNT and CDR2 YENEEA come from the germline V gene. Losses at the gene ends were 4 bases for V and 4 bases for J; bases not matched to a gene: 7. DNA of the CDR3: TGTGCCAGCAGCTCCCATGACAGGGGGCCTTACAATGAGCAGTTCTTC. Residues: CASSSHDRGPYNEQFF.

This clone was found a few times. The V and J genes are TRBV11-2 and TRBJ1-5; D might be TRBD1 (5 bases). V was cut by 5 bases and J by 6 bases, with 8 bases left in between. The CDR3 loop spans 12 amino acids. Germline CDR1 reads SGHAT; CDR2 reads FQNNGV. CDR3 sequence: CASSPGVQPQHF. The CDR3 DNA is TGTGCCAGCAGCCCGGGGGTTCAGCCCCAGCATTTT.

The chain uses TRBV7-8 and TRBJ2-2, with TRBD1 matching 10 bases. Looked up from germline, CDR1 is SGHVS and CDR2 is FQNEAQ. J gave up 5 bases and V 2 bases, and 2 bases lay outside the gene matches. This CDR3 has 15 amino acids. In nucleotides, the CDR3 is TGTGCCAGCAGCTTATGGACAGGGGGTACCGGGGAGCTGTTTTTT. It yields the protein CASSLWTGGTGELFF.

The rearrangement uses TRBV2 and TRBJ2-3; 13 nucleotides agree with TRBD2. The CDR3 extends over 19 amino acids. Trimming removed 2 bases from V and 1 base from J; junction bases left unmatched: 9. Germline CDR1 SNHLY, CDR2 FYNNEI. CDR3 region: CASSELGTSGIGGTDTQYF. CDR3 bases: TGTGCCAGCAGTGAATTAGGGACTAGCGGGATTGGGGGCACAGATACGCAGTATTTT.

This clone was observed a handful of times. At one end, the junction sequence differs from germline, possibly due to a read error. V usage is TRBV7-9 and J usage is TRBJ2-5, with D possibly being TRBD2 (6 bases). The V gene's germline CDR1 is SEHNR and CDR2 FQNEAQ (reference sequence). The CDR3 has 15 amino acids. DNA for the CDR3: TGTGCCAGCAGCCTAGCTTGGGAGGCCGGCGAGACCCAGTACTTC. It specifies CASSLAWEAGETQYF.

The chain employs TRBV7-2 and TRBJ2-1; 11 bases are shared with TRBD2. The CDR3 is 15 amino acids. The trim removed 5 bases at V and 5 bases at J, leaving 5 bases unmatched. Germline lookup yields CDR1 SGHTA and CDR2 FQGNSA. CDR3 sequence reads: CASSPLAGANNEQFF. The DNA for the CDR3 is TGTGCCAGCAGCCCACTAGCGGGGGCCAACAATGAGCAGTTCTTC.

The chain joins TRBV4-1 to TRBJ2-5, with D possibly TRBD2 on 6 matching bases. The J call is doubtful: the DNA matches TRBJ2-7 better. The CDR3 is 14 amino acids. In germline, CDR1 is MGHRA, CDR2 YSYEKL. This chain's CDR3 is CASSQIGGPLEQYF. The CDR3 bases are TGCGCCAGCAGCCAAATCGGAGGGCCTCTCGAGCAGTACTTC.

Worth noting for this clone: This may arise from a read error, as a much more abundant clone is one base away. This sequence joins TRBV27 and TRBJ2-1; D possibly corresponds to TRBD1 (5 bases). Germline assignment: CDR1 MNHEY and CDR2 SMNVEV (reference sequence). The CDR3 has 16 residues. In DNA form, the CDR3 reads TGTGCCAGGAGTTTAATGGGCAGGGAAGTTGGGAATGAGCAGTTCTTC. Translated: CARSLMGREVGNEQFF.

Only a few counts were recorded for this clone. A read error may be the cause here, since a much bigger clone is one base away. The chain links TRBV5-6 to TRBJ1-4, with 8 nucleotides matching TRBD1. Germline V gives CDR1 SGHDT, CDR2 YYEEEE. The length of the CDR3 is 15 residues. Trimming at V came to 3 bases and at J to 7 bases, leaving 8 bases not matched to a gene. Written as DNA, the CDR3 is TGTGCCAGCAGCTGCGGGGAACAGGGGGGTGAAAAACTGTTTTTT. It specifies CASSCGEQGGEKLFF.

The chain couples TRBV19 to TRBJ2-1; the D gene could be TRBD1 or TRBD2 (6 bases each). The V gene's germline CDR1 is LNHDA and CDR2 SQIVND (reference sequence). Trimming left V 8 bases short and J 0 bases short, with 14 bases between. This CDR3 has 15 residues. The CDR3 region has the DNA TGTGCCAGTGATTTCGGGGGCAGCTCCTACAATGAGCAGTTCTTC. Encoded protein: CASDFGGSSYNEQFF.

Only a few counts were recorded for this clone. The chain employs TRBV6-5 and TRBJ1-1; 7 nucleotides line up with TRBD1. This CDR3 region has 13 residues. The germline V gene has CDR1 MNHEY and CDR2 SVGAGI. The V and J ends lost 5 bases and 4 bases, in that order; junction bases with no gene match: 4. In DNA, the CDR3 is TGTGCCAGCAGTCAGTACAGGGGCACTGAAGCTTTCTTT. Amino acid sequence: CASSQYRGTEAFF.

Of note for this clone: This may stem from a read error, because a much larger clone lies one nucleotide away. Other nucleotide sequences from this sample produce the same CDR3. The chain couples TRBV4-3 to TRBJ1-2, with D perhaps matching TRBD1 (6 bases). This CDR3 is built from 15 residues. Trimming left V 0 bases short and J 6 bases short, with 14 bases between. Looked up from germline, CDR1 is LGHNA and CDR2 is YSLEER. The CDR3 here is CASSQERIRGDGYTF. CDR3 bases: TGCGCCAGCAGCCAAGAGCGGATTAGGGGGGATGGCTACACCTTC.

This clone was seen only a few times. This clone may be a read error of a much larger clone one base away. The rearrangement joins TRBV4-2 to TRBJ1-1; perhaps TRBD1 as D (6 bases). CDR3 length: 14 amino acids. The germline CDR1 and CDR2 sequences are LGHNA and YNFKEQ. V was cut by 5 bases and J by 0 bases, with 10 bases left in between. As DNA, the CDR3 is TGTGCCAGCAGCGTGGACAGTCTGAACACTGAAGCTTTCTTT. Its translation is CASSVDSLNTEAFF.

This clone was seen only a few times. This sample also contains other DNA sequences that code for the same CDR3. The chain recombines TRBV29-1 with TRBJ2-2; D uncertain. Trimming removed 6 bases at V and 2 bases at J, with 13 bases between. Germline CDR1 and CDR2: SQVTM and ANQGSEA. This CDR3 has 14 residues. CDR3: CSVFDGLNTGELFF. The CDR3 coding sequence is TGCAGCGTGTTTGACGGCCTCAACACCGGGGAGCTGTTTTTT.

Comments on this clone: A read error may explain this, as a much larger clone is one base away. This chain connects TRBV29-1 to TRBJ1-2, with TRBD1 matching over 9 bases. Trimming cost V 1 base and J 4 bases; bases outside gene matches: 7. CDR1 is SQVTM and CDR2 is ANQGSEA in the germline V gene. The CDR3 is 15 amino acids. The CDR3 region has the DNA TGCAGCGTTGAAGCCGACGACAGGGGGAGCTATGGCTACACCTTC. Encoded protein: CSVEADDRGSYGYTF.